These T cell receptor beta chains were read from a single sample in a study of early T cells in non-severe SARS-CoV-2 infection. TCRdb ran MiXCR on the 5' RACE reads and lists one entry per CDR3 protein. The sample has 70,000 or so distinct CDR3 sequences; around 9.9% are singletons. Sequencing was performed on whole blood. The source is an adult who was a healthcare worker with PCR-confirmed SARS-CoV-2 infection or an uninfected control (not recorded which). Both conserved end residues are part of each CDR3. A D gene is named only where the DNA matches it firmly.

TRBJ2-2 | TRBD2 | TRBV6-2/TRBV6-3 | CASNPGLAGEAGELFF
TRBJ2-1 | NA | TRBV12-3/TRBV12-4 | CASSFGVPYNEQFF
TRBJ2-3 | NA | TRBV5-1 | CASSLVPGDTQYF
TRBJ2-7 | NA | TRBV20-1 | CSASRRGYEQYF
TRBJ2-3 | TRBD2 | TRBV11-2 | CASRYLSGSSDTQYF
TRBJ2-1 | TRBD2 | TRBV7-8 | CASSLTGGGTRRNEQFF
TRBJ2-3 | NA | TRBV5-1 | CASSLWSGTDTQYF
TRBJ2-1 | NA | TRBV19 | CASSKRYNEQFF
TRBJ2-1 | TRBD2 | TRBV7-9 | CASSQGPSGASEQFF
TRBJ2-2 | TRBD1 | TRBV5-4 | CASSSGQGRDTGELFF
TRBJ2-6 | NA | TRBV5-4 | CASSLVGSGANVLTF
TRBJ1-2 | NA | TRBV27 | CASSLSTASNYGYTF
TRBJ1-4 | NA | TRBV28 | CASSFQREKLFF
TRBJ1-2 | NA | TRBV28 | CASSLSGEGYGYTF
TRBJ2-7 | NA | TRBV6-5 | CASSYGQSYEQYF
TRBJ2-5 | TRBD2 | TRBV7-6 | CASSLTRGGSGETQYF
TRBJ2-4 | TRBD1 | TRBV20-1 | CSAREQGRTAKNIQYF
TRBJ2-1 | NA | TRBV6-6 | CASSFLGGGVYEQFF
TRBJ2-1 | TRBD2 | TRBV5-1 | CASSLEASGRDEQFF
TRBJ1-5 | NA | TRBV28 | CAGRGRNQKPQHF
TRBJ2-3 | NA | TRBV20-1 | CNASDRYTGNTQYF
TRBJ1-4 | TRBD1 | TRBV28 | CASSPRQGHEKLFF
TRBJ1-1 | NA | TRBV10-3 | CAIRATGTEAFF
TRBJ2-7 | NA | TRBV28 | CASRQTNYEQYF
TRBJ2-5 | TRBD2 | TRBV5-1 | CASSLTGGGQETQYF
TRBJ2-7 | TRBD1 | TRBV7-2 | CASSLAQGAGEQYF
TRBJ2-7 | TRBD1 | TRBV6-2/TRBV6-3 | CASSYRDRGPYEQYF
TRBJ2-7 | TRBD1 | TRBV20-1 | CSARPPRNRGPYEQYF
TRBJ1-1 | NA | TRBV11-2 | CASSPRQATTEAFF
TRBJ1-2 | NA | TRBV28 | CASSFWGSYYGYTF
TRBJ2-7 | NA | TRBV9 | CASSPQGRREQYF
TRBJ1-5 | TRBD1 | TRBV6-6 | CASSYEGQGYQPQHF
TRBJ2-5 | NA | TRBV29-1 | CSVDGVRDQETQYF
TRBJ2-1 | TRBD2 | TRBV6-5 | CASSYSVLAGGNEQFF
TRBJ1-2 | NA | TRBV6-5 | CASTPLGNYGYTF
TRBJ2-7 | TRBD2 | TRBV10-3 | CAISRTSGRPSEQYF
TRBJ1-1 | NA | TRBV27 | CATAQPSEAFF
TRBJ2-2 | NA | TRBV20-1 | CSARGDSNTGELFF
TRBJ2-5 | TRBD2 | TRBV18 | CASSPPGLAGPGGASETQYF
TRBJ1-1 | NA | TRBV15 | CATSASGMGEAFF
TRBJ2-3 | TRBD2 | TRBV20-1 | CSAPILAGRTDTQYF
TRBJ2-7 | TRBD2 | TRBV5-1 | CASTATGGREQYF
TRBJ2-1 | TRBD2 | TRBV12-3/TRBV12-4 | CASGTRTSGRRNEQFF
TRBJ2-3 | TRBD2 | TRBV4-2 | CASSAHLVLAGESDTQYF
TRBJ2-3 | TRBD1 | TRBV7-9 | CASRSGQSTDTQYF
TRBJ2-5 | NA | TRBV7-2 | CASRLQETQYF
TRBJ2-7 | NA | TRBV5-1 | CASSLTSFHEQYF
TRBJ1-5 | NA | TRBV28 | CASSSRTNQPQHF
TRBJ2-7 | NA | TRBV6-5 | CASSYAGEQYF
TRBJ1-5 | NA | TRBV6-2/TRBV6-3 | CASSPGEGSYQPQHF
TRBJ2-1 | NA | TRBV29-1 | CSVASGEVYNEQFF
TRBJ2-7 | NA | TRBV5-5 | CASSPPGKGHQYF
TRBJ2-1 | TRBD2 | TRBV5-1 | CASSLDRPAGNEQFF
TRBJ2-1 | TRBD2 | TRBV20-1 | CSAKREGYNEQFF
TRBJ2-7 | TRBD1 | TRBV12-3/TRBV12-4 | CASCLTGIYEQYF
TRBJ2-5 | NA | TRBV12-3/TRBV12-4 | CASSLRETQYF
TRBJ2-5 | TRBD1 | TRBV7-9 | CASSLQGALETQYF
TRBJ2-3 | TRBD2 | TRBV19 | CASSIGAAGADTQYF